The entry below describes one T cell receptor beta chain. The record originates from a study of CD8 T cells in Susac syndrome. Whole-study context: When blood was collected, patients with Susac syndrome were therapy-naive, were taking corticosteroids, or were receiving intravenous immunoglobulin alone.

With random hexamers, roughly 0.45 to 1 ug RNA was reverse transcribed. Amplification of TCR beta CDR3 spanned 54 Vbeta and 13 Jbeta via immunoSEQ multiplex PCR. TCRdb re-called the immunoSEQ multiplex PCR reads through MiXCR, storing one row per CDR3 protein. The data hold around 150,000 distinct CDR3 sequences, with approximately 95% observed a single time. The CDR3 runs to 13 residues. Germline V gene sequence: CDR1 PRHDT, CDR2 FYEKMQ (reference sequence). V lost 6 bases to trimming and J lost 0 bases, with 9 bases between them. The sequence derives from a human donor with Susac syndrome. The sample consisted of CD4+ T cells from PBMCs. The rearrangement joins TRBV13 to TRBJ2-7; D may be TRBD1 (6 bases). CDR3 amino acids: CASRGDTSYEQYF. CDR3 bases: TGTGCCAGCAGGGGGGACACCTCCTACGAGCAGTACTTC.